This TCR beta chain is from a study of identical twins. Study-level results: There were fewer insertions in abundant cord blood beta clonotypes, but memory repertoires showed no such pattern.

The sample holds a few counts of this clonotype. Its antigen is not known. The CDR3 is 12 residues long. The germline gives CDR1 SEHNR, CDR2 FQNEAQ (reference sequence). V lost 5 bases and J 4 bases, leaving 6 bases between the germline ends. Template switching added a universal primer binding site, and final cDNA carried unique molecular identifiers. TCRdb re-analysed the 5' RACE reads in MiXCR, keeping a single row per CDR3 protein. The sample carries some 730,000 distinct CDR3 sequences, over 15% recorded once. These same records also appear under a second study, on T cells expressing NK-cell markers. That paper states: About six donors showed dominant NKG2C+ clonotypes comprising roughly 1.0-7.5% of their CD8+ T cells.

The sequenced sample was PBMCs. This receptor was identified in a woman aged 18-29 years in good health. This chain joins TRBV7-9 and TRBJ1-5; D ambiguous. Here the CDR3 DNA reads TGTGCCAGCAGCGCCCAGAATCAGCCCCAGCATTTT. Translation: CASSAQNQPQHF.